This paragraph reports one T cell receptor (beta chain). This sample is part of a study of blood T cell repertoires in COVID-19. CDR1 and CDR2 (germline): MNHEY, SMNVEV (reference sequence). This CDR3 is built from 15 residues. Trimming removed 5 bases at V and 4 bases at J, with 14 bases between. Profiled with immunoSEQ multiplex PCR; TCRdb holds only in-frame clones, not every one. The data show tens of thousands of clones, over 70% seen once. The specimen was peripheral blood. This TCR came from a man between 60 and 70 years old with active COVID-19. V usage is TRBV27 and J usage is TRBJ2-2, with D perhaps TRBD2 (6 bases). The CDR3 loop reads CASSPLGGVTGELFF. Written as DNA, the CDR3 is TGTGCCAGCAGTCCCCTTGGAGGGGTCACCGGGGAGCTGTTTTTT.